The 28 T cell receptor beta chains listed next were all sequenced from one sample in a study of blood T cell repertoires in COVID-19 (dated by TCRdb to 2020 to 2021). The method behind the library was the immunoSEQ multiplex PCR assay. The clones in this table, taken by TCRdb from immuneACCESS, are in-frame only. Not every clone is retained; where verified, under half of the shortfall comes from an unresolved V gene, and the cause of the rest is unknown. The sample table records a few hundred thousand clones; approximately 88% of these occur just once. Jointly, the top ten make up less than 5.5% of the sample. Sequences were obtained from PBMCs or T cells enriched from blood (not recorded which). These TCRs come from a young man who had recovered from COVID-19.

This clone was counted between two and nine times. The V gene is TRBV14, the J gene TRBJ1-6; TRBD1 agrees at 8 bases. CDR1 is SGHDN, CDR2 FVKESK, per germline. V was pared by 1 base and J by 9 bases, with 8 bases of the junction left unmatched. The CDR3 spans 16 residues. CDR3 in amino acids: CASSQGPTGAGSPLHF. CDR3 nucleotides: TGTGCCAGCAGCCAAGGCCCGACAGGGGCTGGTTCACCCCTCCACTTT.

The CDR3 region has the DNA TGTGCCACCAGCAGAGGACTAGCGGGGGGGCCGGAGACCCAGTACTTC. It is translated as CATSRGLAGGPETQYF. This chain joins TRBV15 and TRBJ2-5; TRBD2 matches at 14 bases. The CDR3 length is 16 residues. Germline CDR1 LNHNV, CDR2 YYDKDF (reference sequence). V was clipped by 1 base and J by 5 bases; unmatched bases: 3. The full variable domain, its missing parts supplied by reference TRBV15 and TRBJ2-5, is DAMVIQNPRYQVTQFGKPVTLSCSQTLNHNVMYWYQQKSSQAPKLLFHYYDKDFNNEADTPDNFQSRRPNTSFCFLDIRSPGLGDTAMYLCATSRGLAGGPETQYFGPGTRLLVL.

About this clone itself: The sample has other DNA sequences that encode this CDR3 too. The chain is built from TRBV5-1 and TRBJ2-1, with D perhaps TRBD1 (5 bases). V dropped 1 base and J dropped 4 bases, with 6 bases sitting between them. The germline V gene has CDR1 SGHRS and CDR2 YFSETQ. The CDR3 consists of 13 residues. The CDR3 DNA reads TGCGCCAGCAGCTTGAGGGGTTACAATGAGCAGTTCTTC. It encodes CASSLRGYNEQFF.

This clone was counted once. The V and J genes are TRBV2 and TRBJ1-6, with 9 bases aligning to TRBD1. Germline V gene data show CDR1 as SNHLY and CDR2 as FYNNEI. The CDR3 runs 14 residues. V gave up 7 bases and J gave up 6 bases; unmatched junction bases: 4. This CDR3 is CASKGQGVNSPLHF. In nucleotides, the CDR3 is TGTGCCAGCAAGGGACAGGGAGTTAATTCACCCCTCCACTTT.

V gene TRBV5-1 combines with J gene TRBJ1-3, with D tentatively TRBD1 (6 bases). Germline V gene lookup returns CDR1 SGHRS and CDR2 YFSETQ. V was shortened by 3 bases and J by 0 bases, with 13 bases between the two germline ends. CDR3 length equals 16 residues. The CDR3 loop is CASSSRGQFSGNTIYF. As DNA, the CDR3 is TGCGCCAGCAGCTCGAGAGGACAGTTCTCTGGAAACACCATATATTTT.

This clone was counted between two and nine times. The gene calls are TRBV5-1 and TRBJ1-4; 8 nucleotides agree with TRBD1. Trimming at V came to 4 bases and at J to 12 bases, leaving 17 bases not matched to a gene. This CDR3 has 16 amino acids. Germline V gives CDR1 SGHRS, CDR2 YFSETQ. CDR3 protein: CASSPDQAGQGGQLFF. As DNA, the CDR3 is TGCGCCAGCAGCCCTGACCAGGCAGGACAGGGTGGTCAACTGTTTTTT.

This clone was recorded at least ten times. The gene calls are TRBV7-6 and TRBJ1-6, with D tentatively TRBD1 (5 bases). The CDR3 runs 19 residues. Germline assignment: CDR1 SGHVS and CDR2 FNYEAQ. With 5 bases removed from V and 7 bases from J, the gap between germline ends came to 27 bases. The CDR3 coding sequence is TGTGCCAGCAGCATAAGCCCGGGGGGAGGACGGGAAGGAAATTCACCCCTCCACTTT. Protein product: CASSISPGGGREGNSPLHF.

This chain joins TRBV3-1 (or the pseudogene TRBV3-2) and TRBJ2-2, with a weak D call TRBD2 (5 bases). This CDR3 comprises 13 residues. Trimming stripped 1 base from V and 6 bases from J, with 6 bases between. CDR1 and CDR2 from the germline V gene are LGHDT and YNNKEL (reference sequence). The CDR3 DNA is TGTGCCAGCAGCCAAGGGACTCCCGGGGAGCTGTTTTTT. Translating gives CASSQGTPGELFF.

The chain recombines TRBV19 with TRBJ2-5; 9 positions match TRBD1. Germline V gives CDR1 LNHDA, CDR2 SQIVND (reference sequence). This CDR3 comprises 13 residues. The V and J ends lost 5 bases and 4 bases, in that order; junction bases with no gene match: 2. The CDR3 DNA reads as TGTGCCAGTAGTCGGGGACAGGGAGAGACCCAGTACTTC. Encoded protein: CASSRGQGETQYF.

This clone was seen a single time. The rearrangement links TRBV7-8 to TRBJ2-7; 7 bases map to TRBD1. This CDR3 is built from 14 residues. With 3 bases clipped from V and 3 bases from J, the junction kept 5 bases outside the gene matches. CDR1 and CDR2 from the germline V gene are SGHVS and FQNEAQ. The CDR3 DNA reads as TGTGCCAGCAGCTTCGGGACAGCAGACTACGAGCAGTACTTC. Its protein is CASSFGTADYEQYF.

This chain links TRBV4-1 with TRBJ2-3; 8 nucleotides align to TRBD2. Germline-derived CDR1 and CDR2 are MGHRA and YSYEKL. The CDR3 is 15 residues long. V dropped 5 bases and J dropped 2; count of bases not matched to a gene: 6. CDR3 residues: CASSNSGEVTDTQYF. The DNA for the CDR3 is TGCGCCAGCAGCAATAGCGGGGAGGTCACAGATACGCAGTATTTT.

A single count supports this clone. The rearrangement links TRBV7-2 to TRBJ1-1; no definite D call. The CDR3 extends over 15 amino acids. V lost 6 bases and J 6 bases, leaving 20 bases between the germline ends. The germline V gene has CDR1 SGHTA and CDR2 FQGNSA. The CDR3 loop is CASSTYGGIYPEAFF. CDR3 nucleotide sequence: TGTGCCAGCAGTACGTACGGAGGAATATATCCTGAAGCTTTCTTT.

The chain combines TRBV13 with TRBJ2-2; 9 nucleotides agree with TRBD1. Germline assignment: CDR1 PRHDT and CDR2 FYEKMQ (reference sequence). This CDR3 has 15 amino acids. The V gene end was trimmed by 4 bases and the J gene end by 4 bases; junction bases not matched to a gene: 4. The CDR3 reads CASSSGTGITGELFF. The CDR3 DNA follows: TGTGCCAGCAGCTCCGGGACAGGGATCACCGGGGAGCTGTTTTTT.

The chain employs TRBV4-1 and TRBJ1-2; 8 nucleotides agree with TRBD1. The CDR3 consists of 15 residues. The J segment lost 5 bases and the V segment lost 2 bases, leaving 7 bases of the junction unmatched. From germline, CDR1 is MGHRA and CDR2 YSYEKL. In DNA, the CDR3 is TGCGCCAGCAGCCAAACAGACAGGGGAGCATATGGCTACACCTTC. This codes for CASSQTDRGAYGYTF.

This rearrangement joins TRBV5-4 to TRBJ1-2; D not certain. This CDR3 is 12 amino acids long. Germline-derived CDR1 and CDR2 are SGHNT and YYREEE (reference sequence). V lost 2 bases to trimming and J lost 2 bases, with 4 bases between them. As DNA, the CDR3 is TGTGCCAGCAGCTTTCAGAACTATGGCTACACCTTC. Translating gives CASSFQNYGYTF.

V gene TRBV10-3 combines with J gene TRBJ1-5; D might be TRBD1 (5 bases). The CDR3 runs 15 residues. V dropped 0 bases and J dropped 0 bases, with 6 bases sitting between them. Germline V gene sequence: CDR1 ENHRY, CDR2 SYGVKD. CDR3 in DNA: TGTGCCATCAGTGAGTCAGGGGCTAGCAATCAGCCCCAGCATTTT. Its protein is CAISESGASNQPQHF.

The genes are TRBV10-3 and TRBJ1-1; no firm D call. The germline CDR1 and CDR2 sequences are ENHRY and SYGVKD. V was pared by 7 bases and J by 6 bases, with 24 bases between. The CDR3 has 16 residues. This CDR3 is CAIKGNARAGFAEAFF. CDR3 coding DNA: TGTGCCATCAAGGGAAACGCGAGGGCGGGATTCGCTGAAGCTTTCTTT.

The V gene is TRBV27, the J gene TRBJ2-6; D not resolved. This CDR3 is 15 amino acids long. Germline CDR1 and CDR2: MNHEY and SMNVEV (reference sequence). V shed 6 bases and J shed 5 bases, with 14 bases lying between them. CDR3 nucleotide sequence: TGTGCCAGCAGCGAAAGTGGGCACCGGGCCAACGTCCTGACTTTC. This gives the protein CASSESGHRANVLTF.

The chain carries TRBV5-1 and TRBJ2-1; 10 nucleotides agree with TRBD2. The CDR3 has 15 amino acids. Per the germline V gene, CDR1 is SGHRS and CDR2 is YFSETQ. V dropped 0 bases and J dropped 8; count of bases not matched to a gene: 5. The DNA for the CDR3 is TGCGCCAGCAGCTTGGCGAGCGGGGGGGTTGATGAGCAGTTCTTC. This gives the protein CASSLASGGVDEQFF.

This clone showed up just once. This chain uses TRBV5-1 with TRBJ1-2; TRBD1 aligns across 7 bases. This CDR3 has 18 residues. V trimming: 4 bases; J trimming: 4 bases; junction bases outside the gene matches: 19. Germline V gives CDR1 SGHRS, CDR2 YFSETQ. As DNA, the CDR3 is TGCGCCAGCAGCATAAAGACAGGGACACAGGCCAGGGTCTATGGCTACACCTTC. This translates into CASSIKTGTQARVYGYTF. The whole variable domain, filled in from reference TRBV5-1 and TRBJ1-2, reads KAGVTQTPRYLIKTRGQQVTLSCSPISGHRSVSWYQQTPGQGLQFLFEYFSETQRNKGNFPGRFSGRQFSNSRSEMNVSTLELGDSALYLCASSIKTGTQARVYGYTFGSGTRLTVV.

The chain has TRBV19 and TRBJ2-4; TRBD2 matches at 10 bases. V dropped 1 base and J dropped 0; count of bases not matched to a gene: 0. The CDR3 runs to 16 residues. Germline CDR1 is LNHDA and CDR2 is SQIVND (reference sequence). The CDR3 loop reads CASSIVAGGAKNIQYF. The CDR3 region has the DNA TGTGCCAGTAGTATAGTAGCGGGGGGAGCCAAAAACATTCAGTACTTC.

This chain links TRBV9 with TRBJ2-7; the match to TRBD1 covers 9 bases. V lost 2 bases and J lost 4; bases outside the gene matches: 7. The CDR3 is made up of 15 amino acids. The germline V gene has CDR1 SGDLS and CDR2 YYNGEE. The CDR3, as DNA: TGTGCCAGCAGCGTCGCGGGACAGGGCGGGTACGAGCAGTACTTC. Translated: CASSVAGQGGYEQYF.

In nucleotides, the CDR3 is TGTGCCAGCAGCTCTCCCGGACGGGAGGAGCAGTACTTC. Translating it yields CASSSPGREEQYF. The gene calls are TRBV13 and TRBJ2-7, with D possibly matching TRBD2 (6 bases). Trimming pared 4 bases from V and 7 bases from J, leaving 14 bases between. This CDR3 spans 13 amino acids. The germline gives CDR1 PRHDT, CDR2 FYEKMQ (reference sequence).

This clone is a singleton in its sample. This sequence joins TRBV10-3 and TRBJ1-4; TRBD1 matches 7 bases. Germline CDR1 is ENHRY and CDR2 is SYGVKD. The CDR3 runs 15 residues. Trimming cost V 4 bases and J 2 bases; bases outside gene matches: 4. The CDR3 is CAISGQGQTNEKLFF. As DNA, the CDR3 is TGTGCCATCAGTGGCCAGGGACAGACTAATGAAAAACTGTTTTTT.

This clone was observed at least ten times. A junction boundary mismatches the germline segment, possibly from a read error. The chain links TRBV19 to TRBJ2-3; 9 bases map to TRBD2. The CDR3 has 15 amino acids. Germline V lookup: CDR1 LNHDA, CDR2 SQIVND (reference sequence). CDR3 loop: CASSSSGTSRDTQYF. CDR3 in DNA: TGTGCCAGTAGCTCTTCGGGGACTAGCAGAGATACGCAGTATTTT.

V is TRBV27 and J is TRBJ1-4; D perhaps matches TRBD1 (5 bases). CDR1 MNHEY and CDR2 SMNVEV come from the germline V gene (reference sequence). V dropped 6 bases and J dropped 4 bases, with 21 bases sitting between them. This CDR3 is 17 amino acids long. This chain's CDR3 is CASRRRAGVGNNEKLFF. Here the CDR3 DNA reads TGTGCCAGCAGACGCCGCGCGGGGGTTGGAAATAATGAAAAACTGTTTTTT. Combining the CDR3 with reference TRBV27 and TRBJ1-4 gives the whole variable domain EAQVTQNPRYLITVTGKKLTVTCSQNMNHEYMSWYRQDPGLGLRQIYYSMNVEVTDKGDVPEGYKVSRKEKRNFPLILESPSPNQTSLYFCASRRRAGVGNNEKLFFGSGTQLSVL.

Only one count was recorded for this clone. The CDR3, as DNA: TGTGCCAGCACCACAGGGGGCTCAGTCGGGGAGCTGTTTTTT. It translates to CASTTGGSVGELFF. The rearrangement links TRBV27 to TRBJ2-2; TRBD1 agrees at 9 bases. The CDR3 has 14 residues. With V trimmed by 7 bases and J by 7 bases, 7 bases remained unmatched. The germline CDR1 and CDR2 sequences are MNHEY and SMNVEV (reference sequence).

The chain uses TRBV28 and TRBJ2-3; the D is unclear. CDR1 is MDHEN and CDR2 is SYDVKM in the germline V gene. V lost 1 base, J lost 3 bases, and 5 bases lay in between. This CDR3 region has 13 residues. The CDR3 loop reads CASSLSFTDTQYF. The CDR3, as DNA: TGTGCCAGCAGTTTATCTTTTACAGATACGCAGTATTTT. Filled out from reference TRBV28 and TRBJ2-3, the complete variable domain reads DVKVTQSSRYLVKRTGEKVFLECVQDMDHENMFWYRQDPGLGLRLIYFSYDVKMKEKGDIPEGYSVSREKKERFSLILESASTNQTSMYLCASSLSFTDTQYFGPGTRLTVL.